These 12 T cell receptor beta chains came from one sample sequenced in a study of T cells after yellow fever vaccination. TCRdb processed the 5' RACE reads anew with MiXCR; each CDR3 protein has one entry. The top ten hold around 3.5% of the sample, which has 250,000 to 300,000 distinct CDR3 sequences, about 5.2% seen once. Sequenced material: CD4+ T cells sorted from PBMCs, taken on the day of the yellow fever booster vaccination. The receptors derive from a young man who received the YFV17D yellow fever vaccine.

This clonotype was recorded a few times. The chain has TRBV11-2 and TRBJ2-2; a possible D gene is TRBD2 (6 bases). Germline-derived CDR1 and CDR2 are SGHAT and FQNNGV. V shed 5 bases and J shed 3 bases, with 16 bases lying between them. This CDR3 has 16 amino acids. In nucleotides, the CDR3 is TGTGCCAGCAGCCTACGCCCGGGAGTTGACACCGGGGAGCTGTTTTTT. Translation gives CASSLRPGVDTGELFF. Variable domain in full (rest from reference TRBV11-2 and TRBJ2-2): EAGVAQSPRYKIIEKRQSVAFWCNPISGHATLYWYQQILGQGPKLLIQFQNNGVVDDSQLPKDRFSAERLKGVDSTLKIQPAKLEDSAVYLCASSLRPGVDTGELFFGEGSRLTVL.

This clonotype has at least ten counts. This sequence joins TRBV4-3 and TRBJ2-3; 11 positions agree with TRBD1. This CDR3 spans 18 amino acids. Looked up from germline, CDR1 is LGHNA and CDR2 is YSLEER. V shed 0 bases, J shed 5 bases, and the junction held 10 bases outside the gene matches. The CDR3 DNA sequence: TGCGCCAGCAGCCAAGATACTGGACAGGGGGCGGTTCGAGATACGCAGTATTTT. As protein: CASSQDTGQGAVRDTQYF.

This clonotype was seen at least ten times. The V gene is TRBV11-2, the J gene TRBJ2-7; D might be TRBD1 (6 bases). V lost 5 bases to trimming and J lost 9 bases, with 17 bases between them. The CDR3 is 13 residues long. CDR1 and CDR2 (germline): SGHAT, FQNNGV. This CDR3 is CASSQTEGVGQYF. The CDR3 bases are TGTGCCAGCAGCCAAACCGAGGGGGTTGGGCAGTACTTC.

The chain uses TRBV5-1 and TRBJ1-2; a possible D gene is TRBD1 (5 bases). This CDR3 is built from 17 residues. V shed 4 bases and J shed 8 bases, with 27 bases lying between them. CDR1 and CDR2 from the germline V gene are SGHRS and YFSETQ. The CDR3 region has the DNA TGCGCCAGCAGCGTGGGACCCCGAGACAGACCCATGGAAGGCTACACCTTC. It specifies CASSVGPRDRPMEGYTF.

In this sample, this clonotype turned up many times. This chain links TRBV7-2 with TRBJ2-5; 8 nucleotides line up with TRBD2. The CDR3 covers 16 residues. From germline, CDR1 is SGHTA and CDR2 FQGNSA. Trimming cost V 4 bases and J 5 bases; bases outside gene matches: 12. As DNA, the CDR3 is TGTGCCAGCAGCTCCCCCCTCGGAGCGGGGGCGGAGACCCAGTACTTC. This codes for CASSSPLGAGAETQYF. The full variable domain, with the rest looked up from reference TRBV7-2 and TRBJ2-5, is GAGVSQSPSNKVTEKGKDVELRCDPISGHTALYWYRQSLGQGLEFLIYFQGNSAPDKSGLPSDRFSAERTGGSVSTLTIQRTQQEDSAVYLCASSSPLGAGAETQYFGPGTRLLVL.

This chain's CDR3 is CASSLGGGRDTQYF. The CDR3 region has the DNA TGTGCCAGCAGCTTAGGGGGGGGCAGAGATACGCAGTATTTT. The chain uses TRBV7-3 and TRBJ2-3; possible D gene TRBD2, 7 bases. This CDR3 region has 14 residues. CDR1 and CDR2 from the germline V gene are SGHTA and FQGTGA. The germline V and J ends were trimmed by 2 bases and 5 bases, with 11 bases remaining between them.

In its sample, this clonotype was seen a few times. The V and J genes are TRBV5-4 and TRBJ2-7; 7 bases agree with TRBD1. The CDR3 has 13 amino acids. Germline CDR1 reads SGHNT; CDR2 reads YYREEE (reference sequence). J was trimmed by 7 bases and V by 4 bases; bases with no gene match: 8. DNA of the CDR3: TGTGCCAGCAGCATAGACAGGGCTCGGGAGCAGTACGTC. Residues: CASSIDRAREQYV.

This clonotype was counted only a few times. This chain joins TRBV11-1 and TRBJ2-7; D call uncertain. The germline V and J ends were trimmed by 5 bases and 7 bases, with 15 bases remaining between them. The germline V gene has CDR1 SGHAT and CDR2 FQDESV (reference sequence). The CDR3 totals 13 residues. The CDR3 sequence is CASSGRIRREQYF. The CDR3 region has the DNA TGTGCCAGCAGCGGACGGATTCGGCGGGAGCAGTACTTC.

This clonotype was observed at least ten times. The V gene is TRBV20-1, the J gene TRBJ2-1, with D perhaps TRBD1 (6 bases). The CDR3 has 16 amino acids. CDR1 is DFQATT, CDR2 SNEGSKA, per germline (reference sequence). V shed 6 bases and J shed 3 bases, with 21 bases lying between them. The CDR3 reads CSAYSTGITSYNEQFF. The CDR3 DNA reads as TGCAGTGCCTATTCCACAGGGATCACCAGCTACAATGAGCAGTTCTTC.

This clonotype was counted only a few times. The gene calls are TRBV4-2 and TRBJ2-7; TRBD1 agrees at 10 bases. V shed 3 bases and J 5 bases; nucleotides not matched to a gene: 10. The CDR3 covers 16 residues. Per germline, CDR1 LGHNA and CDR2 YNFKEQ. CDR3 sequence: CASSQASGTGVNEQYF. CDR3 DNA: TGTGCCAGCAGCCAGGCCTCCGGGACAGGGGTCAACGAGCAGTACTTC.

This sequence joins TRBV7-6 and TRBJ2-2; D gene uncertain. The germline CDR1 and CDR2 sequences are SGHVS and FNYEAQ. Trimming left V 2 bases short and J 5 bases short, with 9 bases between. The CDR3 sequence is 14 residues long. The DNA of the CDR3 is TGTGCCAGCAGCTTAACGGCACTTACCGGGGAGCTGTTTTTT. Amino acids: CASSLTALTGELFF. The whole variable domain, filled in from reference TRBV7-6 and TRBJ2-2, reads GAGVSQSPRYKVTKRGQDVALRCDPISGHVSLYWYRQALGQGPEFLTYFNYEAQQDKSGLPNDRFSAERPEGSISTLTIQRTEQRDSAMYRCASSLTALTGELFFGEGSRLTVL.

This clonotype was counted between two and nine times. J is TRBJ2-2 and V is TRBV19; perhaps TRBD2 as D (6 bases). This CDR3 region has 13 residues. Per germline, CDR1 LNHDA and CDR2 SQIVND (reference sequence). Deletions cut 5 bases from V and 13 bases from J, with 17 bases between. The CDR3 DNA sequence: TGTGCCAGTAGTGAGACCACCGCGGGGAGGCTGTTTTTT. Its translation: CASSETTAGRLFF.